This entry lists 2 T cell receptor beta chains sequenced from one sample in a study of blood T cells in healthy people across ages. For the second PCR, which ran for about 6 to 11 cycles, a sample-barcoded 5' primer and a J-beta primer mix were used. TCRdb independently ran MiXCR on the 5' RACE reads; one entry per CDR3 protein. The sample shows 1.8 million or so distinct CDR3 sequences, about 39% of them seen only once. The sample comprised blood. These receptors came from a human donor in good health.

J is TRBJ2-3 and V is TRBV9; D remains unclear. This CDR3 is built from 15 residues. V lost 3 bases, J lost 1 base, and 12 bases lay in between. Germline CDR1 and CDR2: SGDLS and YYNGEE. The CDR3 reads CASSARTFGTDTQYF. In DNA, the CDR3 is TGTGCCAGCAGCGCCCGTACATTTGGCACAGATACGCAGTATTTT.

V and J are TRBV4-3 and TRBJ1-3; maybe TRBD1 (6 bases). The CDR3 extends over 16 amino acids. The germline V and J ends were trimmed by 2 bases and 0 bases, with 11 bases remaining between them. From germline, CDR1 is LGHNA and CDR2 YSLEER. In DNA, the CDR3 is TGCGCCAGCAGCCAAAAATGGGGGGCCTCTGGAAACACCATATATTTT. Protein product: CASSQKWGASGNTIYF.